Detailed here is one TCR beta chain. Its antigen is as yet unknown. TCRdb recomputed calls from the multiplex PCR reads with MiXCR, one row per CDR3 protein. The sample lists some 22,000 distinct CDR3 sequences, 68% seen once, with 20% to 30% in the top ten. This sample was included in a study of breast tumors, draining lymph nodes, adjacent tissues. General study results and limits: Tumor repertoires ranked between lymph nodes and nontumor tissue in diversity, with V and J gene preferences.

Germline values: CDR1 MGHDK, CDR2 SYGVNS. The J segment lost 5 bases and the V segment lost 3 bases, leaving 21 bases of the junction unmatched. There are 19 residues in the CDR3. Sequences were obtained from tumor-adjacent breast tissue. The chain uses TRBV25-1 and TRBJ2-5, with 7 positions matching TRBD2. The TCR was taken from a female donor with breast cancer. Some clones in this sample may be carry-over from other donors' samples. The CDR3 is CASSDVPKAGEFGRETQYF. Written as DNA, the CDR3 is TGTGCCAGCAGTGATGTTCCGAAGGCGGGAGAATTTGGGCGGGAGACCCAGTACTTC.